A single sample gave rise to the 21 T cell receptor beta chains below, sequenced in a study of shared clonotypes between healthy human individuals (dated by TCRdb to between 2020 and 2021). Library generation was performed with the immunoSEQ multiplex PCR assay. TCRdb took this table from immuneACCESS and kept in-frame rearrangements with V and J called. Such tables lack part of the clones; where checked against another copy, unresolved V genes explain under half of the gap, and the rest is unexplained. Recorded for this sample are 550,000 to 800,000 clones; 90% of them occurred a single time. The ten most abundant clones make up 30% to 40% of the sample. Sequenced: memory CD8+ T cells from PBMCs. This sample's cell subset or site label indicates: CD45RO+ cells pooled with CCR7-negative TemRA cells. These receptors were obtained from a man between 18 and 35 years old in good health. Some clones in this sample may be carry-over from other donors' samples.

This CDR3 is CASSPPGQAYEQYF. CDR3 coding DNA: TGTGCCAGCAGCCCACCGGGACAGGCCTACGAGCAGTACTTC. This chain connects TRBV2 to TRBJ2-7, with 8 bases identical to TRBD1. The CDR3 runs 14 residues. The V gene's germline CDR1 is SNHLY and CDR2 FYNNEI. V was pared by 6 bases and J by 2 bases, with 6 bases of the junction left unmatched.

The CDR3: CASKPLVPRTDTQYF. CDR3 nucleotide sequence: TGTGCCAGCAAGCCACTAGTTCCGCGCACAGATACGCAGTATTTT. The genes are TRBV11-3 and TRBJ2-3; tentative D call: TRBD2 (5 bases). CDR1 is SGHNT, CDR2 YENEEA, per germline. V lost 7 bases to trimming and J lost 1 base, with 15 bases between them. The CDR3 is 15 residues long.

As for this clone: One junction end does not reproduce the germline sequence, and a read error may be involved. The V and J genes are TRBV4-2 and TRBJ1-2, with TRBD1 matching over 7 bases. Per the germline V gene, CDR1 is LGHNA and CDR2 is YNFKEQ. CDR3 length: 12 residues. Here the CDR3 DNA reads TGTGCCAGCAGCCTACCAGCGGGACAGCACTCCTTC. Its protein product is CASSLPAGQHSF.

V gene TRBV7-2 combines with J gene TRBJ2-7; 7 positions match TRBD2. Germline lookup yields CDR1 SGHTA and CDR2 FQGNSA. After removal of 2 bases from V and 3 bases from J, the junction contained 7 bases not matched to a gene. The CDR3 runs 15 residues. The CDR3 DNA follows: TGTGCCAGCAGCTTACGGACTAGTTTATACTACGAGCAGTACTTC. Residues: CASSLRTSLYYEQYF.

The chain uses TRBV27 and TRBJ2-1; 7 positions match TRBD1. Germline CDR1 reads MNHEY; CDR2 reads SMNVEV (reference sequence). Trimming removed 7 bases from V and 5 bases from J; junction bases left unmatched: 8. This CDR3 spans 14 amino acids. As DNA, the CDR3 is TGTGCCAGCAACCCGACAGGGCCTCACAATGAGCAGTTCTTC. Translated, it gives CASNPTGPHNEQFF.

The chain links TRBV27 to TRBJ1-5; weak D call: TRBD1 (6 bases). Germline-derived CDR1 and CDR2 are MNHEY and SMNVEV (reference sequence). The CDR3 loop spans 16 amino acids. The V end was cut by 1 base, the J end by 4 bases, with 14 bases between. In DNA form, the CDR3 reads TGTGCCAGCAGTTTATGGCCGGGAGGGGGTAATCAGCCCCAGCATTTT. This gives the protein CASSLWPGGGNQPQHF.

The V gene is TRBV27, the J gene TRBJ2-3; 9 positions agree with TRBD2. The length of the CDR3 is 15 residues. Germline V gene sequence: CDR1 MNHEY, CDR2 SMNVEV (reference sequence). The ends lost 4 bases at V and 2 bases at J; junction bases unmatched: 4. The CDR3 DNA follows: TGTGCCAGCAGTTCTCTAGCGGGGTACACAGATACGCAGTATTTT. It is translated as CASSSLAGYTDTQYF.

The chain employs TRBV27 and TRBJ2-3; no definite D call. Trimming shortened V by 6 bases and J by 2 bases, and 9 bases separated the two germline ends. Germline CDR1 reads MNHEY; CDR2 reads SMNVEV (reference sequence). The CDR3 consists of 13 residues. The CDR3 DNA reads TGTGCCAGCAGCTCCGTTTTCACAGATACGCAGTATTTT. Translation: CASSSVFTDTQYF.

This clone has just a few counts. As DNA, the CDR3 is TGTGCCAGCAGCCCATCACAGGGGGCGTGGGAGCAGTACTTC. This codes for CASSPSQGAWEQYF. The V and J genes are TRBV11-2 and TRBJ2-7, with 9 positions matching TRBD1. CDR1 and CDR2 (germline): SGHAT, FQNNGV. V lost 5 bases and J lost 7; bases outside the gene matches: 9. The CDR3 consists of 14 residues.

A note on this clone: At the DNA level, this CDR3 is encoded by other sequences in the same sample as well. V and J are TRBV5-6 and TRBJ2-7, with a tentative D call TRBD2 (6 bases). The CDR3 is 14 amino acids. The germline V gene has CDR1 SGHDT and CDR2 YYEEEE. The ends were cut back, 0 bases at V and 3 bases at J, with 10 bases in the middle. CDR3 amino acids: CASSLAGTLYEQYF. CDR3 DNA sequence: TGTGCCAGCAGCTTGGCCGGGACTCTCTACGAGCAGTACTTC.

This clone was seen only once. V usage is TRBV5-5 and J usage is TRBJ2-7; no clear D. This CDR3 has 14 residues. The V end was cut by 3 bases, the J end by 0 bases, with 10 bases between. CDR1 and CDR2 (germline): SGHKS, YYEKEE (reference sequence). The CDR3 bases are TGTGCCAGCAGCTATACGGATCTCTCCTACGAGCAGTACTTC. This translates into CASSYTDLSYEQYF.

This chain uses TRBV28 with TRBJ2-7; 9 positions agree with TRBD1. V shed 2 bases, J shed 5 bases, and the junction held 4 bases outside the gene matches. This CDR3 is 14 amino acids long. The V gene's germline CDR1 is MDHEN and CDR2 SYDVKM. This chain's CDR3 is CASSLGTGSHEQYF. In DNA, the CDR3 is TGTGCCAGCAGTTTAGGGACAGGGTCCCACGAGCAGTACTTC.

Written as DNA, the CDR3 is TGTGCCAGCAAAGCCTACGCGGGAGGGGGTGAGCAGTTCTTC. Its translation: CASKAYAGGGEQFF. The chain links TRBV6-1 to TRBJ2-1, with 9 bases aligning to TRBD2. V lost 7 bases and J lost 9; bases outside the gene matches: 10. The CDR3 is 14 residues long. Germline V gives CDR1 MNHNS, CDR2 SASEGT.

V usage is TRBV19 and J usage is TRBJ1-2; D uncertain. The CDR3 extends over 14 amino acids. Trimming shortened V by 4 bases and J by 7 bases, and 16 bases separated the two germline ends. Germline V lookup: CDR1 LNHDA, CDR2 SQIVND (reference sequence). Written as DNA, the CDR3 is TGTGCCAGTAGTACAGGACCGATTAGCTCTGGCTACACCTTC. This codes for CASSTGPISSGYTF.

The rearrangement uses TRBV15 and TRBJ1-2, with a tentative D call TRBD1 (6 bases). CDR3 length: 15 residues. V gave up 3 bases and J gave up 4 bases, with 15 bases separating them. Germline-derived CDR1 and CDR2 are LNHNV and YYDKDF (reference sequence). DNA for the CDR3: TGTGCCACCAGCAGTGCGCCAGGGGTGGCCTATGGCTACACCTTC. Its translation: CATSSAPGVAYGYTF.

The CDR3 DNA sequence: TGTGCCAGCAGCTACCCGGTTGATCAGACAGGGCATACGCAGTATTTT. It yields the protein CASSYPVDQTGHTQYF. The rearrangement uses TRBV7-9 and TRBJ2-3; 7 bases are a match to TRBD1. The CDR3 consists of 16 residues. Germline V gives CDR1 SEHNR, CDR2 FQNEAQ (reference sequence). Trimming took 4 bases from V and 7 from J; bases not matched to a gene: 14.

The rearrangement joins TRBV19 to TRBJ2-6, with D possibly being TRBD1 or TRBD2 (5 bases each). This CDR3 region has 15 residues. Per germline, CDR1 LNHDA and CDR2 SQIVND (reference sequence). Trimming removed 7 bases from V and 0 bases from J, with 10 bases in between. The CDR3 is CASTGRSSGANVLTF. In DNA form, the CDR3 reads TGTGCCAGTACGGGACGGAGCTCTGGGGCCAACGTCCTGACTTTC.

The J gene is TRBJ2-3, the V gene TRBV7-9, with TRBD2 matching over 8 bases. The V gene end was trimmed by 5 bases and the J gene end by 4 bases; junction bases not matched to a gene: 11. The CDR3 totals 16 residues. CDR1 and CDR2 from the germline V gene are SEHNR and FQNEAQ (reference sequence). The CDR3 sequence: CASSTRSGSASDTQYF. The CDR3 DNA follows: TGTGCCAGCAGCACGAGAAGCGGGAGCGCCTCAGATACGCAGTATTTT.

This clone was found many times. Other nucleotide sequences from this sample produce the same CDR3. The chain joins TRBV28 to TRBJ1-2; TRBD1 agrees at 7 bases. V gave up 7 bases and J gave up 4 bases; unmatched junction bases: 6. Germline CDR1 is MDHEN and CDR2 is SYDVKM. This CDR3 spans 13 amino acids. CDR3 sequence (DNA): TGTGCCAGCACTCGGGACAGTGTCTATGGCTACACCTTC. Amino acid sequence: CASTRDSVYGYTF.

The chain links TRBV5-1 to TRBJ1-1, with TRBD1 matching 9 bases. The germline gives CDR1 SGHRS, CDR2 YFSETQ. The V gene end was trimmed by 1 base and the J gene end by 8 bases; junction bases not matched to a gene: 15. The CDR3 consists of 17 residues. CDR3 sequence: CASSLYRDRAALGEAFF. CDR3 nucleotide sequence: TGCGCCAGCAGCTTGTACCGGGACAGGGCCGCATTAGGGGAAGCTTTCTTT.

J is TRBJ2-7 and V is TRBV6-4; perhaps TRBD2 as D (5 bases). The V gene's germline CDR1 is MRHNA and CDR2 SNTAGT. The CDR3 runs to 13 residues. V shed 4 bases and J shed 5 bases, with 12 bases lying between them. The CDR3 DNA is TGTGCCAGCAGTGCCTCTACTAGTGACGAGCAGTACTTC. Translated: CASSASTSDEQYF.